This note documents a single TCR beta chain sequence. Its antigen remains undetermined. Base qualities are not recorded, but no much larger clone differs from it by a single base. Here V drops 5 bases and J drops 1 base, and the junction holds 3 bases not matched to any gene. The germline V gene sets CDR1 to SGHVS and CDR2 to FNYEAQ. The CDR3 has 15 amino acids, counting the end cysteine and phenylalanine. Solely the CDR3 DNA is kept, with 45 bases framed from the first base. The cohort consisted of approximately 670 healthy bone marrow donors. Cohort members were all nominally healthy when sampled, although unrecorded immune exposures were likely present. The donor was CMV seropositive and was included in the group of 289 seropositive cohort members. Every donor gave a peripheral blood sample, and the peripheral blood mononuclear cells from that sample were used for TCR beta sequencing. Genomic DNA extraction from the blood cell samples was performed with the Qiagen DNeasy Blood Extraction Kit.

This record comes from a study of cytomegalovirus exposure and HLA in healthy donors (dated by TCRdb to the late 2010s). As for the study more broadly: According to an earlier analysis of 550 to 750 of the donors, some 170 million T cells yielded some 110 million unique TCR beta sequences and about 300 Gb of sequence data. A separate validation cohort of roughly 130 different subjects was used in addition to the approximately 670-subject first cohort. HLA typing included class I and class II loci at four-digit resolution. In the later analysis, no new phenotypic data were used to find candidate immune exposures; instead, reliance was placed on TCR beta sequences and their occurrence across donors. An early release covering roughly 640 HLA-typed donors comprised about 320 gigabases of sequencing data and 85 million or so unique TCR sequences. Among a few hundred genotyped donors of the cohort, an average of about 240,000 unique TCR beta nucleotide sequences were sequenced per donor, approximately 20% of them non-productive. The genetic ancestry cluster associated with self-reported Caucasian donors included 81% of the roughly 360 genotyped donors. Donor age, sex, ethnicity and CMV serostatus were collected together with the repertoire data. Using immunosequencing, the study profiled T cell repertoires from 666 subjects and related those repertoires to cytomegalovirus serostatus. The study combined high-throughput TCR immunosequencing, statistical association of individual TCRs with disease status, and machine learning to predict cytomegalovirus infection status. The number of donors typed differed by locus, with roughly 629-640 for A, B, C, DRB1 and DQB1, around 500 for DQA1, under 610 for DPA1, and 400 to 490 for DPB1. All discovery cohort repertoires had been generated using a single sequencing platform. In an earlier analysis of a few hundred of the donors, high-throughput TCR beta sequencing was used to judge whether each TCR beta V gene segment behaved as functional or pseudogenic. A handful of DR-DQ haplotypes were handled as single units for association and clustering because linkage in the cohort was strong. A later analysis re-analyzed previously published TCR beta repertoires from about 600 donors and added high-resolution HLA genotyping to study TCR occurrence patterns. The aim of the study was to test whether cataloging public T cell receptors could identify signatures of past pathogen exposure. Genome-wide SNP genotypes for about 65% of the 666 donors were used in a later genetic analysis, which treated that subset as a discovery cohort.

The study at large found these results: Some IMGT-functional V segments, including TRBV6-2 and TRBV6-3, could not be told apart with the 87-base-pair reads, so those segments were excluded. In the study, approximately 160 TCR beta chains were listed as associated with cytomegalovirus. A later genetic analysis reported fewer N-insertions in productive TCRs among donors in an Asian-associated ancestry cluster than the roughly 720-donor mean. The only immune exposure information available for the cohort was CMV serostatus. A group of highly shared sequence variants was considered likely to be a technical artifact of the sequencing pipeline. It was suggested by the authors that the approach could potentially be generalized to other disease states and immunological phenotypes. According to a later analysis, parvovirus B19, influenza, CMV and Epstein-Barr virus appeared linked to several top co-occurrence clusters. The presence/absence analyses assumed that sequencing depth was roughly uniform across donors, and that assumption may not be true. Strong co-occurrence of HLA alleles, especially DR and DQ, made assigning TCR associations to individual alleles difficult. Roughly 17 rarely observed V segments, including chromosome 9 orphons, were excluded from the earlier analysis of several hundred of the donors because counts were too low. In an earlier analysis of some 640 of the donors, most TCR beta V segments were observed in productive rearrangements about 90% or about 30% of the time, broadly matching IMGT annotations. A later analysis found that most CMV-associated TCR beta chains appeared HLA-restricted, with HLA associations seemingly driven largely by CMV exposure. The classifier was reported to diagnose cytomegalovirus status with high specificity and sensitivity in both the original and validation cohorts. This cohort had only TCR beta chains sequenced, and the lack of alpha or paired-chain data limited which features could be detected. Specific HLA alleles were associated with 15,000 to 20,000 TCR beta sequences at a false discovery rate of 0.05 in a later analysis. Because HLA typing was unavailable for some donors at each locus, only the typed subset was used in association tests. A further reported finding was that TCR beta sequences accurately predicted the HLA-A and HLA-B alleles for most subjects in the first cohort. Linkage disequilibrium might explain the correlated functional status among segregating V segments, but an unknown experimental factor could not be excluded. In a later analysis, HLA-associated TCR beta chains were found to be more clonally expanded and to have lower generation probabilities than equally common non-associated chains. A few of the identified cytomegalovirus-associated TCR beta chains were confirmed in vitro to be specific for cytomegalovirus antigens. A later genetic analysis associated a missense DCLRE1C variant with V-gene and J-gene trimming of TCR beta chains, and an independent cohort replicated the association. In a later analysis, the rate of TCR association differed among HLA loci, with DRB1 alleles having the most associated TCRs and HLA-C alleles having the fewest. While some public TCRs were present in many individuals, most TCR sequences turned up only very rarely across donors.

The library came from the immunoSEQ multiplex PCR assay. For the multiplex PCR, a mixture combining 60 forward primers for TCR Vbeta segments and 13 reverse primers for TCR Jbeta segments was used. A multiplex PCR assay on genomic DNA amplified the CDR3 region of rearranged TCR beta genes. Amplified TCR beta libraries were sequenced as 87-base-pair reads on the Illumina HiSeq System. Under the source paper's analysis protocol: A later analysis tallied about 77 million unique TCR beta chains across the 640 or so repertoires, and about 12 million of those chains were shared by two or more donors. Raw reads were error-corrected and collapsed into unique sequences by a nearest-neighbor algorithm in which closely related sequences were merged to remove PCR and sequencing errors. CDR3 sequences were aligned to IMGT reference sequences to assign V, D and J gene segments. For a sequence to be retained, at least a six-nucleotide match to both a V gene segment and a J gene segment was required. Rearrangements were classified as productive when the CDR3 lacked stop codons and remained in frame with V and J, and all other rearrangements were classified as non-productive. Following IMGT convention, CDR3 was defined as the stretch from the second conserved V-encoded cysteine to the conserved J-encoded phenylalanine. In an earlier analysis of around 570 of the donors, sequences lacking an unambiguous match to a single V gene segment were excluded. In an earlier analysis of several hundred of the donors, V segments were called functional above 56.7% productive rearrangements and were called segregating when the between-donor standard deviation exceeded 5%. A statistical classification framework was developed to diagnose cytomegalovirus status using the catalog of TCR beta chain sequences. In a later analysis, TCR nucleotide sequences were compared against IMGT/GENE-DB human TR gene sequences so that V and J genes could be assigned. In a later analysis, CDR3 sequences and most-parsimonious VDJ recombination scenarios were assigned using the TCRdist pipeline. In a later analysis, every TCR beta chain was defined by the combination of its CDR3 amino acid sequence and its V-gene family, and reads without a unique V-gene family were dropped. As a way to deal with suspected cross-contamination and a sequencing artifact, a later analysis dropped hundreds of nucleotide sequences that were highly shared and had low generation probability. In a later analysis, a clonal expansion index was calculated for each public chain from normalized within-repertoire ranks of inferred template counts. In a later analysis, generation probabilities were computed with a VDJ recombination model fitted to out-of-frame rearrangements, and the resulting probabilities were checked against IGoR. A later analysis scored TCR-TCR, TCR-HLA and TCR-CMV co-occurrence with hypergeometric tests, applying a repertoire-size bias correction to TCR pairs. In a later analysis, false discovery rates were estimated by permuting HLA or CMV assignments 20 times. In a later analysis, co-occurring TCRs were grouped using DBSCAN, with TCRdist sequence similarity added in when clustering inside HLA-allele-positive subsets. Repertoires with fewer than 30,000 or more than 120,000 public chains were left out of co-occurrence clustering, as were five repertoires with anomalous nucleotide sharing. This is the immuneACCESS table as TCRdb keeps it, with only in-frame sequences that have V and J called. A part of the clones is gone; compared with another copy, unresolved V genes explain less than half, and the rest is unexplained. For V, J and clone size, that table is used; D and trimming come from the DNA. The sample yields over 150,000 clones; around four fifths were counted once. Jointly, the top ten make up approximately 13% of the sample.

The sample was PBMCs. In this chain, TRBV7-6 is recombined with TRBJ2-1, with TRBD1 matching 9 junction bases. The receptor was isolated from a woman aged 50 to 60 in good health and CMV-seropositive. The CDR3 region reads CASSKGTGSYNEQFF. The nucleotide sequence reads TGTGCCAGCAGCAAGGGGACAGGGTCCTACAATGAGCAGTTCTTC.